Reported below is one TCR beta chain. The target antigen is unknown. This sample is part of a study of cytomegalovirus exposure and HLA in healthy donors. J was trimmed by 4 bases and V by 2 bases; bases with no gene match: 4. Germline CDR1 SGHDT, CDR2 YYEEEE. This CDR3 has 14 amino acids. The PCR was carried out with 60 Vbeta primers and 13 Jbeta primers. Using immunoSEQ multiplex PCR, the repertoire was profiled, and TCRdb retains in-frame clones only, with some absent. The sample carries roughly 100,000 clones, roughly 80% recorded once. Study results and caveats: When the data were analyzed later, several of the most significant clusters appeared to be linked to common viral pathogens.

The V gene is TRBV5-6, the J gene TRBJ1-2, with TRBD1 matching over 8 bases. Material for sequencing was PBMCs. This TCR derives from a middle-aged man in good health and CMV-seronegative. CDR3 protein: CASSFDRGIYGYTF. The CDR3 nucleotides are TGTGCCAGCAGCTTCGACAGGGGAATCTATGGCTACACCTTC.